The 10 T cell receptor beta chains below were found in one sample sequenced in a study of T cell repertoires in aging, cancer and after chemotherapy. A mixed TRB-A/B primer pool amplified rearranged TRB by multiplex touch-down PCR. A single record per CDR3 protein comes from TCRdb applying MiXCR to the multiplex PCR reads. The sample has several thousand distinct CDR3 sequences, around 35% seen once; the top ten hold less than 50%. Peripheral blood genomic DNA, not sorted cells or RNA, was the template. The sample taken for sequencing was blood. The receptors derive from a human donor with a blood cancer.

In this sample, this clonotype turned up a few times. This chain connects TRBV5-1 to TRBJ2-2; 8 nucleotides agree with TRBD1. Trimming cost V 6 bases and J 6 bases; bases outside gene matches: 7. There are 14 residues in the CDR3. Per the germline V gene, CDR1 is SGHRS and CDR2 is YFSETQ. The CDR3 spells CASTRTGTPGELFF. For the CDR3, the DNA is TGCGCCAGCACTAGGACAGGGACGCCCGGGGAGCTGTTTTTT.

As concerns this clonotype: Given a much more abundant clone one base away, this may be a read error. The CDR3 carries no conserved terminal phenylalanine or tryptophan, so it likely arises from a read error. The rearrangement uses TRBV30 and TRBJ2-1, with 15 bases aligning to TRBD2. CDR3 length: 17 amino acids. V gave up 3 bases and J gave up 0 bases; unmatched junction bases: 3. In germline, CDR1 is GTSNPN, CDR2 SVGIG (reference sequence). The CDR3 sequence is CAWRGLAGGSSYNEQFL. CDR3 nucleotide sequence: TGTGCCTGGAGAGGACTAGCGGGAGGGAGCTCCTACAATGAGCAGTTCCTC.

This rearrangement joins TRBV5-5 to TRBJ1-5; no clear D. V gave up 2 bases and J gave up 1 base, with 7 bases separating them. CDR1 is SGHKS and CDR2 is YYEKEE in the germline V gene (reference sequence). This CDR3 has 14 residues. The CDR3 sequence: CASSFEQSNQPQHF. DNA for the CDR3: TGTGCCAGCAGCTTCGAGCAGAGCAATCAGCCCCAGCATTTT.

The rearrangement links TRBV19 to TRBJ2-5, with a weak D call TRBD1 (6 bases). The CDR3 sequence is 14 residues long. CDR1 LNHDA and CDR2 SQIVND come from the germline V gene (reference sequence). V lost 1 base, J lost 2 bases, and 8 bases lay in between. The CDR3, as DNA: TGTGCCAGTAGTATAGGCAGGGGACAAGAGACCCAGTACTTC. Its translation: CASSIGRGQETQYF.

This chain connects TRBV7-2 to TRBJ1-5; unclear D gene. The V end was cut by 5 bases, the J end by 0 bases, with 14 bases between. Per the germline V gene, CDR1 is SGHTA and CDR2 is FQGNSA. CDR3 length: 16 amino acids. As DNA, the CDR3 is TGTGCCAGCAGCCAGACGGACGGCCCTAGCAATCAGCCCCAGCATTTT. Translating it yields CASSQTDGPSNQPQHF. Using reference TRBV7-2 and TRBJ1-5 for the parts outside the CDR3, the full variable domain is GAGVSQSPSNKVTEKGKDVELRCDPISGHTALYWYRQSLGQGLEFLIYFQGNSAPDKSGLPSDRFSAERTGGSVSTLTIQRTQQEDSAVYLCASSQTDGPSNQPQHFGDGTRLSIL.

This chain links TRBV18 with TRBJ2-5; D may match TRBD1 or TRBD2 (5 bases each). V was pared by 4 bases and J by 2 bases, with 17 bases between. Per germline, CDR1 KGHSH and CDR2 LQKENI. The CDR3 runs 16 residues. This CDR3 is CASSRLTGGQQETQYF. For the CDR3, the DNA is TGTGCCAGCTCACGTCTAACAGGCGGGCAACAAGAGACCCAGTACTTC.

The chain combines TRBV5-6 with TRBJ2-7; D ambiguous. V lost 1 base to trimming and J lost 4 bases, with 9 bases between them. The germline V gene encodes CDR1 SGHDT and CDR2 YYEEEE. There are 13 residues in the CDR3. Here the CDR3 reads CASSLLPFYEQYF. CDR3 bases: TGTGCCAGCAGCTTGCTGCCTTTTTACGAGCAGTACTTC.

The genes are TRBV19 and TRBJ2-1; 7 positions agree with TRBD1. The CDR3 has 14 residues. Trimming cost V 3 bases and J 9 bases; bases outside gene matches: 8. Germline V gives CDR1 LNHDA, CDR2 SQIVND (reference sequence). CDR3 in amino acids: CASSIGPRGSEQFF. The DNA of the CDR3 is TGTGCCAGTAGTATCGGGCCCAGGGGGAGTGAGCAGTTCTTC.

This clonotype has just a few counts. The V call is TRBV20-1, the J call TRBJ1-2, with TRBD1 matching over 11 bases. CDR1 is DFQATT and CDR2 is SNEGSKA in the germline V gene (reference sequence). The CDR3 is made up of 13 amino acids. V was pared by 5 bases and J by 3 bases, with 2 bases of the junction left unmatched. The CDR3 protein is CSAPGQGDYGYTF. CDR3 sequence (DNA): TGCAGTGCTCCGGGACAGGGGGACTATGGCTACACCTTC.

The chain uses TRBV24-1 and TRBJ2-3; D perhaps matches TRBD2 (5 bases). This CDR3 comprises 12 residues. The V and J ends lost 9 bases and 6 bases respectively, with 12 bases between them. The germline CDR1 and CDR2 sequences are KGHDR and SFDVKD. CDR3 coding DNA: TGTGCCACCGGCCTGACGGGGGATACGCAGTATTTT. It specifies CATGLTGDTQYF.